This is a list of T cell receptor beta chains from one sample in a study of blood T cell repertoires in COVID-19. Only in-frame clones appear in the TCRdb table, and some are missing; sequencing was by immunoSEQ multiplex PCR. The data hold some 190,000 clones, with more than 75% observed a single time. Material: PBMCs or T cells enriched from blood (not recorded which). Receptors originate from a man aged 35 to 55 with acute COVID-19. The CDR3 runs from the conserved cysteine through the conserved F or W. A D gene is named only where the DNA matches it firmly. Clone size is not always given. Where it is, it says once, few, many or a class for expanded clones.

. TRBJ2-2 TRBV10-3 . TGTGCCATCAGTGAACGGGGGTTGGGAAAGAACACCGGGGAGCTGTTTTTT CAISERGLGKNTGELFF
. TRBJ1-6 TRBV6-4 TRBD1 TGTGCCAGCAGTCCGGGACAGGGTAATTCACCCCTCCACTTT CASSPGQGNSPLHF
. TRBJ1-4 TRBV19 . TGTGCCAGTAGTAGAGGGTCAACTAATGAAAAACTGTTTTTT CASSRGSTNEKLFF
. TRBJ2-1 TRBV5-1 . TGCGCCAGCAGCTTGGATTTGGGCATAGGGGTCAATGAGCAGTTCTTC CASSLDLGIGVNEQFF
. TRBJ2-3 TRBV28 TRBD2 TGTGCCAGCAGTTTTAGCGGGTTGGGCACAGATACGCAGTATTTT CASSFSGLGTDTQYF
. TRBJ2-2 TRBV5-1 TRBD1 TGCGCCAGCAGAACGGGACAGGGCGGCGGGGAGCTGTTTTTT CASRTGQGGGELFF
. TRBJ2-2 TRBV28 TRBD2 TGTGCCGGGACTAGCGGAAAGACCGGGGAGCTGTTTTTT CAGTSGKTGELFF
. TRBJ1-6 TRBV7-9 TRBD1 TGTGCCAGCAGCTTAGGGGGACAGGGAACAGGATCACCCCTCCACTTT CASSLGGQGTGSPLHF
. TRBJ2-2 TRBV12-3/TRBV12-4 . TGTGCCAGCAGTGTAGGGACTCCCGGGGAGCTGTTTTTT CASSVGTPGELFF
. TRBJ2-2 TRBV6-1 . TGTGCCAGCAGTGAACGGACCGAGGGACTCCGAGCCGGGGAGCTGTTTTTT CASSERTEGLRAGELFF
. TRBJ1-1 TRBV4-1 . TGCGCCAGCAGCCAAGATCTGAGCCTCCTTCCCGGAGTTGAAGCTTTCTTT CASSQDLSLLPGVEAFF
. TRBJ1-1 TRBV6-6 TRBD1 TGTGCCAGCAGTTACTCCCGGGACAGGGGGAACACTGAAGCTTTCTTT CASSYSRDRGNTEAFF
. TRBJ1-3 TRBV18 . TGTGCCAGCTCACCTAGGGTCGACAGAATCTCTGGAAACACCATATATTTT CASSPRVDRISGNTIYF
few TRBJ1-5 TRBV10-3 TRBD1 TGTGCCATACAGGGGTATAGCAATCAGCCCCAGCATTTT CAIQGYSNQPQHF
. TRBJ2-3 TRBV30 . TGTGCCTGGAGTCCAGGGAAGAACACAGATACGCAGTATTTT CAWSPGKNTDTQYF
. TRBJ1-3 TRBV30 . TGTGCCTGGAGCGCGGGGATCACCATATATTTT CAWSAGITIYF
. TRBJ1-4 TRBV5-1 . TGCGCCAGCAGCTTCAGGTTTGCAACTAATGAAAAACTGTTTTTT CASSFRFATNEKLFF
once TRBJ2-7 TRBV7-9 . TGTGCCAGCAGCACGACAGTCCAGGGTGGATACGAGCAGTACTTC CASSTTVQGGYEQYF
. TRBJ1-2 TRBV7-9 . TGTGCCAGCAGCTTAAAGGGACACCCCTCTAACTATGGCTACACCTTC CASSLKGHPSNYGYTF
. TRBJ2-1 TRBV6-5 . TGTGCCAGCAGTTACTCGCCGGGAGTCTCCTACAATGAGCAGTTCTTC CASSYSPGVSYNEQFF
. TRBJ1-2 TRBV6-5 TRBD1 TGTGCCAGCAGCCGCCACAGGGGCTATGGCTACACCTTC CASSRHRGYGYTF
. TRBJ2-3 TRBV28 . TGTGCCAGCAGTTTAATCAGGGCTACGCAGTATTTT CASSLIRATQYF
. TRBJ1-2 TRBV6-1 . TGTGCCAGCAGTGAACCCTCCCTCTCCTTCAACTATGGCTACACCTTC CASSEPSLSFNYGYTF
. TRBJ1-2 TRBV5-1 . TGCGCCAGCAGCTTGGCCCCAGGGAGGGAGGAGGGCTACACCTTC CASSLAPGREEGYTF
few TRBJ1-5 TRBV5-5 . TGTGCCAGCAGCCGAACAATAGGGGATAGCAATCAGCCCCAGCATTTT CASSRTIGDSNQPQHF
. TRBJ1-3 TRBV19 . TGTGCCAGTAGTATCGGCGGGAACTCTGGAAACACCATATATTTT CASSIGGNSGNTIYF